This T cell receptor beta chain is drawn from a study of T cell repertoires in cytomegalovirus infection. As for the study in general: CMV epitopes used comprised recently identified HLA-C-restricted ones and well-studied HLA-B-restricted ones. Matching HLA type, along with CMV infection, was indicated by public TCR beta signatures.

Study-level points and caveats: Identification of carriers of CMV plus the relevant HLA was achieved through cumulative public TCR beta family frequency. Clonotype analysis showed dominance of the ex vivo response by HLA-C-restricted CMV-specific TCR beta clonotypes.

A single record per CDR3 protein comes from TCRdb applying MiXCR to the reads. The table records 140,000 to 150,000 distinct CDR3 sequences, 32% of them present only once. In the case of this clonotype: Its antigen is currently unknown.

CDR1 is SGHAT and CDR2 is FQNNGV in the germline V gene. Trimming cost V 5 bases and J 0 bases, with 13 bases left between them. The length of the CDR3 is 15 residues. The receptor's source is a human donor in good health (CMV status not recorded). Some clones in this sample may be carry-over from other donors' samples. The V and J genes are TRBV11-2 and TRBJ2-5; a possible D gene is TRBD2 (6 bases). Specimen: CD8+ T cells from cultured PBMCs, collected from culture after CMV antigen stimulation. CDR3 sequence reads: CASSQVVADQETQYF. The CDR3 DNA follows: TGTGCCAGCAGCCAGGTGGTAGCGGACCAAGAGACCCAGTACTTC.